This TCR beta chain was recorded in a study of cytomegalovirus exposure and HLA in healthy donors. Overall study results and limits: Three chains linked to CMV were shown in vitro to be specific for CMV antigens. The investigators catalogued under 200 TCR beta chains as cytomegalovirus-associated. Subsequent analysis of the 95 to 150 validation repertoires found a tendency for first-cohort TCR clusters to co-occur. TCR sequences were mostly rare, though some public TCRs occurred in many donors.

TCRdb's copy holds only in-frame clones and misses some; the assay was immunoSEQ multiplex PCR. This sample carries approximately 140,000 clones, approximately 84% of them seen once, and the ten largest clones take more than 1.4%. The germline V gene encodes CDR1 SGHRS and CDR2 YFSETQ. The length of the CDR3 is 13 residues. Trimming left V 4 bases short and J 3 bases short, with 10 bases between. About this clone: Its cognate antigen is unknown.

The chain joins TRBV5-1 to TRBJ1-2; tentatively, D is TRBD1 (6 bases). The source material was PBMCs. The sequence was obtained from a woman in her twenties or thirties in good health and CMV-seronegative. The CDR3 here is CASSDQGYYGYTF. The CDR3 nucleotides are TGCGCCAGCAGCGACCAGGGGTACTATGGCTACACCTTC.